This TCR beta chain was recorded in a study of human thymus T cells. Only four of the eight donors provided a roughly 0.45-1 mL blood sample. All available leukocytes, rather than a set cell count, yielded the blood DNA. Data came from immunoSEQ multiplex PCR; TCRdb stores just in-frame clones and leaves some out. The table has about 60,000 clones, about 94% seen once. Regarding the study as a whole: Gene usage for V and J segments appeared biased in thymic and blood repertoires.

A remark on this clone: The antigen remains undetermined.

CDR1 is GTSNPN and CDR2 is SVGIG in the germline V gene (reference sequence). V was pared by 4 bases and J by 2 bases, with 13 bases between. The CDR3 spans 14 residues. The chain has TRBV30 and TRBJ2-3, with TRBD2 as a possible D gene (6 bases). The sequencing input was blood. The receptor's source is a boy under two years old with a congenital heart defect but otherwise immunologically healthy. For the CDR3, the DNA is TGTGCCTGGAATGCGGGGTGGATCACAGATACGCAGTATTTT. Protein product: CAWNAGWITDTQYF.